This T cell receptor (beta chain) was captured by sequencing in a study of low-dose radiotherapy and immunotherapy resistance in tumors. Across the study: One day prior to radiation and immunotherapy, intravenous cyclophosphamide at 200 mg/m2 was given, repeated every two weeks.

TRAV- and TRBV-specific primers were used for first-strand cDNA, which covered alpha and beta chains. Both a constant-region primer and a V-primer adapter served to amplify TCRs across roughly 22 PCR cycles. One entry per CDR3 protein results from TCRdb running MiXCR on the reads. The sample shows tens of thousands of distinct CDR3 sequences, 9.4% of them seen only once. This clonotype was counted many times. Per the germline V gene, CDR1 is LGHDT and CDR2 is YNNKEL (reference sequence). This CDR3 has 15 amino acids. J lost 3 bases, V lost 2 bases, and 5 bases had no gene match. The time point: before trial treatment.

V usage is TRBV3-1 and J usage is TRBJ2-7; 9 nucleotides align to TRBD1. This clonotype originated in a male donor with prostate cancer. Source: PBMCs, taken before treatment. CDR3 sequence: CASSQSMGQGYEQYF. Here the CDR3 DNA reads TGTGCCAGCAGCCAATCTATGGGACAGGGCTACGAGCAGTACTTC.